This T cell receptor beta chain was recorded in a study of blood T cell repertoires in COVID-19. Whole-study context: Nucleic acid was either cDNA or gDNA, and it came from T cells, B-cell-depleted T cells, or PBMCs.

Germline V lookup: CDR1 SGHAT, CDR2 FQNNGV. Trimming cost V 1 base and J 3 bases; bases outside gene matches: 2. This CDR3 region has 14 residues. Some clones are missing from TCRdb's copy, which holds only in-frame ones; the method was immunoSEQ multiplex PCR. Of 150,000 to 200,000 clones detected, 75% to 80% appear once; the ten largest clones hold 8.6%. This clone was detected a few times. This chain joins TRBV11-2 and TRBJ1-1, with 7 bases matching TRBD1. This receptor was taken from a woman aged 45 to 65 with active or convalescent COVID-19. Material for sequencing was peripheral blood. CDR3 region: CASSLVDRDTEAFF. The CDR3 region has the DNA TGTGCCAGCAGCTTAGTCGACAGGGACACTGAAGCTTTCTTT.